Listed below are T cell receptor beta chains from one sample, sequenced in a study of blood T cells in healthy people across ages. MiXCR, run by TCRdb on the 5' RACE reads, gives a single entry per CDR3 protein. The table shows roughly 570,000 distinct CDR3 sequences, with 27% occurring only once. Sequencing was performed on blood. All receptors come from a woman in her 70s in good health. CDR3s include the opening cysteine and the closing phenylalanine or tryptophan. D genes are given only for firm matches. The size field is filled for only some rows; it gives once, few, many or a size class.

v_call: TRBV7-9; j_call: TRBJ1-1; d_call: .; clone_size: .; cdr3_nt: TGTGCCAGCAGCTTAGGGGGGGAGAACACTGAAGCTTTCTTT; cdr3_aa: CASSLGGENTEAFF
v_call: TRBV9; j_call: TRBJ2-2; d_call: TRBD1; clone_size: few; cdr3_nt: TGTGCCAGCAGCAAATCCGGGACAGGGGACACCGGGGAGCTGTTTTTT; cdr3_aa: CASSKSGTGDTGELFF
v_call: TRBV20-1; j_call: TRBJ2-7; d_call: .; clone_size: few; cdr3_nt: TGCAGTGCCGAGGAGGGTAGCTACGAGCAGTACTTC; cdr3_aa: CSAEEGSYEQYF
v_call: TRBV5-1; j_call: TRBJ2-5; d_call: .; clone_size: .; cdr3_nt: TGCGCCAGCAGCTTATGGGGGGCAGGGCAAGAGACCCAGTACTTC; cdr3_aa: CASSLWGAGQETQYF
v_call: TRBV9; j_call: TRBJ2-7; d_call: .; clone_size: .; cdr3_nt: TGTGCCAGCAGCCCTGGAAGACAGGTCCAATCCTACGAGCAGTACTTC; cdr3_aa: CASSPGRQVQSYEQYF
v_call: TRBV7-2; j_call: TRBJ1-1; d_call: .; clone_size: once; cdr3_nt: TGTGCCAGCAAATGGCGACAGTCGAACACTGAAGCTTTCTTT; cdr3_aa: CASKWRQSNTEAFF
v_call: TRBV13; j_call: TRBJ1-2; d_call: .; clone_size: .; cdr3_nt: TGTGCCAGCTCCCCAGGGTCCACCGATTTTTATGGCTACACCTTC; cdr3_aa: CASSPGSTDFYGYTF
v_call: TRBV2; j_call: TRBJ2-7; d_call: .; clone_size: .; cdr3_nt: TGTGCCAGCAGTGAAGTAGGGACGGAAACCTACGAGCAGTACTTC; cdr3_aa: CASSEVGTETYEQYF
v_call: TRBV24-1; j_call: TRBJ2-3; d_call: TRBD1; clone_size: few; cdr3_nt: TGTGCCACCAGTGGTCCCGGGACAGGAACAGATACGCAGTATTTT; cdr3_aa: CATSGPGTGTDTQYF
v_call: TRBV5-1; j_call: TRBJ2-7; d_call: TRBD1; clone_size: .; cdr3_nt: TGCGCCAGCAGCTTAGAGACAGGGGCCCCGGGCGAGCAGTACTTC; cdr3_aa: CASSLETGAPGEQYF
v_call: TRBV4-3; j_call: TRBJ2-3; d_call: .; clone_size: .; cdr3_nt: TGCGCCAGCAGCCAAGACCTTCGAACGCAGTATTTT; cdr3_aa: CASSQDLRTQYF
v_call: TRBV21-1; j_call: TRBJ2-1; d_call: .; clone_size: .; cdr3_nt: TGTGCCAGCAGCAACGCCTGGACTAGCGGGGGAGGGTACAATGAGCAGTTCTTC; cdr3_aa: CASSNAWTSGGGYNEQFF
v_call: TRBV5-8; j_call: TRBJ1-1; d_call: .; clone_size: few; cdr3_nt: TGTGCCAGCAGCTTGATACGTTCAGCTTTCTTT; cdr3_aa: CASSLIRSAFF
v_call: TRBV11-3; j_call: TRBJ1-4; d_call: .; clone_size: .; cdr3_nt: TGTGCCAGCAGCTTAGAGCAGGGGAGAAATGAAAAACTGTTTTTT; cdr3_aa: CASSLEQGRNEKLFF